This T cell receptor (beta chain) was captured in a study of T-cell reconstitution after alpha-beta-depleted transplantation in children. The CDR3 runs to 17 residues. Germline V gives CDR1 LGHDT, CDR2 YNNKEL (reference sequence). Using unique molecular identifiers, the investigators prepared the TCRbeta library. TCRdb redid the calling of the PCR reads with MiXCR, one entry per CDR3 protein. The sample has around 240,000 distinct CDR3 sequences; around 8.9% are singletons. For this clonotype: One end of the junction does not line up with germline, which may come from a read error.

This receptor was obtained from a human donor who donated a stem cell graft to a child with SCID. The chain recombines TRBV3-1 with TRBJ2-5; tentatively, D is TRBD2 (6 bases). Material: PBMCs from the stem cell graft donor, obtained from the stem cell graft. The DNA of the CDR3 is TGTGCCAGCACCCAACTCTCCACGGGGGTCCTCCAAGAGACCCAGTACTTC. Translated, it gives CASTQLSTGVLQETQYF.